This TCR beta chain is from a study of shared clonotypes between healthy human individuals (dated by TCRdb to 2020 to 2021). At the level of the whole study: The cohort comprised two women and a few men aged 18 to 49 years. Each donor's leukapheresis produced roughly between about 0.85 and 10 billion PBMCs. Different laboratories and diverse techniques were used to prepare libraries and sequence TCR repertoires, to increase sequencing depth and limit assay-specific biases. Blood TCR repertoires of about five healthy adults were deeply sequenced to estimate repertoire size and the extent of clonotype sharing between individuals. Per donor, three plates each were used for CD4 naive and CD4 memory, two for CD8 naive, and one for CD8 memory.

The V end gives up 1 base and the J end 7 bases, leaving 6 bases in the junction not matched to a gene. For CDR1 and CDR2, the germline V gene lists SGHTS and YDEGEE. Including cysteine and phenylalanine, the CDR3 has 14 amino acids. The only DNA kept is the CDR3, 42 bases in frame from the first base. Using the deep immunoSEQ assay, multiplex PCR amplified TCR CDR3 regions from genomic DNA. Extracted genomic DNA from each cell subset was spread evenly across all wells of several immunoSEQ 96-well plates, with each plate serving as a replicate. Each replicate PCR for sorted subsets received around 0.2 ug genomic DNA, equal to roughly 30,000 T cell genomes. Purified libraries were quantified with a Qubit 3.0 fluorometer, sized on a Bioanalyzer 2100, and re-quantified with the KAPA Library Quantification kit. Each immunoSEQ 96-well plate was sequenced on its own single-read 150-cycle Illumina NextSeq 550 flow cell. Per the authors' processing: Because the immunoSEQ output included only junctional sequences and no quality scores, the filtering could not be the same as the filtering used for full-length reads. To assign V/J genes and CDR3, sequences were annotated against IMGT germline references using PyIR, a Python wrapper for IgBLAST v1.9. Reads were removed for weak V/J assignments (E-value above 1e-6), missing CDR3, stop codons, out-of-frame junctions, or ambiguous translated residues. V3J clonotypes were defined as sequences sharing the same inferred V gene, J gene, and CDR3 amino acid sequence. Percentage overlap between repertoires was calculated by dividing the number of shared unique clonotypes by the size of the smaller repertoire. RTK rarefaction, the Chao1 estimator, and Recon v2.1 estimates of unobserved clonotypes were used to assess repertoire richness. Generation probabilities for all TCRbeta clonotypes obtained by the gDNA method from a handful of donors were computed using OLGA. Held by TCRdb, this immuneACCESS table contains in-frame sequences only and omits some clones. Under half of the omission traces to an unresolved V gene where checked; the cause of the rest is unknown. The V and J calls and clone size are taken from that table; D and trimming were inferred from the DNA. Across this sample there are around 1,900,000 clones, with 93% seen only once. The ten biggest clones cover about 1.7% of the sample.

What the authors observed across the whole study: The small number of donors limited the genetic and exposure-history diversity represented. Sampling was limited to blood, and TCR repertoires in tissue likely differ from TCR repertoires in blood. About 5% of naive CD4, 3.5% of naive CD8, approximately 2.2% of memory CD4, and 0.4% of memory CD8 clonotypes were shared across several donors. Higher generation probabilities were observed for clonotypes shared by all four sorted-subset donors than for non-shared clonotypes. Pairwise subsampling led to the expectation that sequencing depth would affect the degree of clonotype sharing among donors. Naive subsets generally had larger estimated clonotype richness than memory subsets did. Incomplete sequencing was indicated by rarefaction of sorted-subset datasets, despite the large sequencing depth.

Comments on this clone: There is no known antigen for this receptor. Within one base of it there is no much larger clone, and no base qualities were kept.

For the CD8 naive samples, CD45RO-negative cells were positively selected for CCR7, yielding a CD45RA+CCR7+ population from which TemRA cells were excluded. The donors were healthy, HIV-negative adults with no recently reported acute infections or vaccinations. Every donor was a Caucasian adult residing in Nashville, Tennessee, USA. Blood was collected by leukapheresis, and PBMCs were isolated by Ficoll-Histopaque density gradient centrifugation and then cryopreserved in liquid nitrogen vapor phase. Analytical flow cytometry was used to check the purity and quantity of each magnetically sorted T cell population. From each sorted fraction, genomic DNA was isolated and quantified by UV absorbance on a Nanodrop 2000c.

The clonotype originates from a man aged 18 to 35 in good health. Some clones in this sample may be carry-over from other donors' samples. The sample consisted of naive CD8+ T cells from PBMCs. The sample's cell subset or site, from its label and the paper: CD45RA+CCR7+. The rearranged segments are TRBV5-8 and TRBJ1-1, with 8 bases in between that match TRBD1. Here the CDR3 is given as CASSLNDRGDEAFF. In nucleotides, the sequence is TGTGCCAGCAGCTTGAATGACAGGGGCGATGAAGCTTTCTTT.